These T cell receptor beta chains were read from a single sample in a study of early T cells in non-severe SARS-CoV-2 infection. MiXCR was run by TCRdb on the 5' RACE reads, yielding one entry per CDR3 protein. The sample has over 30,000 distinct CDR3 sequences, roughly 5% seen once. The material sequenced was whole blood, taken at baseline. The receptors shown here come from an adult who was a healthcare worker with PCR-confirmed SARS-CoV-2 infection or an uninfected control (not recorded which). Both conserved end residues are part of each CDR3. A D gene is named only where the DNA matches it firmly. The listing skips clone size in some rows; elsewhere it reads once, few, many or a size class.

TGCAGCGTTGAAGAAACTAGATCGGGATACAATGAGCAGTTCTTC,CSVEETRSGYNEQFF,15,TRBV29-1,few,TRBJ2-1,NA
TGTGCCAGCAGTTCCTCAGTGGACCAGTACTTC,CASSSSVDQYF,11,TRBV12-3/TRBV12-4,many,TRBJ2-5,NA
TGTGCCAGTAGGAGGGGAGGCTTATGGAATGAGCAGTTCTTC,CASRRGGLWNEQFF,14,TRBV19,many,TRBJ2-1,NA
TGCAGTGCGTACGGACTAGCGGGGGCCGAAGAGACCCAGTACTTC,CSAYGLAGAEETQYF,15,TRBV20-1,NA,TRBJ2-5,TRBD2
TGTGCCAGCAGTGAAATTAGCGGGGCCTACAATGAGCAGTTCTTC,CASSEISGAYNEQFF,15,TRBV2,many,TRBJ2-1,TRBD2
TGTGCCAGCAGCCCGGACAGGGAAGAGACCCAGTACTTC,CASSPDREETQYF,13,TRBV3-1,many,TRBJ2-5,TRBD1
TGTGCCAGCAGCCAGATCTCCGGGACGCCTAATGAGCAGTTCTTC,CASSQISGTPNEQFF,15,TRBV3-1,NA,TRBJ2-1,NA
TGTGCCAGCAGTGAAGGGGCTCCCGGGTGGATCTTC,CASSEGAPGWIF,12,TRBV6-1,many,TRBJ2-1,NA
TGCAGCGTTCGGTCGGGGGCTGGCTATGGCTACACCTTC,CSVRSGAGYGYTF,13,TRBV29-1,many,TRBJ1-2,NA
TGCGCCAGCACCGAGAGGGACTTCTCCACAGATACGCAGTATTTT,CASTERDFSTDTQYF,15,TRBV4-1,many,TRBJ2-3,NA
TGTGCCAGCAGGACGACCTGGACAGACCAAGAGACCCAGTACTTC,CASRTTWTDQETQYF,15,TRBV12-3/TRBV12-4,many,TRBJ2-5,NA
TGTGCCAGCAGCCGGGACTTGGGAGGCACAGATACGCAGTATTTT,CASSRDLGGTDTQYF,15,TRBV3-1,medium-sized,TRBJ2-3,NA
TGTGCCAGGACAGGGTTTATGAATGGCTACACCTTC,CARTGFMNGYTF,12,TRBV30,many,TRBJ1-2,TRBD1
TGCGCCAGCAGCTTGACTAGCGGAGAAGAGACCCAGTACTTC,CASSLTSGEETQYF,14,TRBV5-1,NA,TRBJ2-5,TRBD2
TGCAGCGTTGTCACTTTACTCAACCTGAACACTGAAGCTTTCTTT,CSVVTLLNLNTEAFF,15,TRBV29-1,many,TRBJ1-1,NA
TGCAGTGGCAAGTGGGACCTCTCCAATGAGCAGTTCTTC,CSGKWDLSNEQFF,13,TRBV20-1,many,TRBJ2-1,NA
TGTGCCAGTACCCCCGGAGCGGGCCTTTCCTACAATGAGCAGTTCTTC,CASTPGAGLSYNEQFF,16,TRBV19,many,TRBJ2-1,NA
TGCAGTGCTAGGGGGGGAACTGGAAATGAGCAGTTCTTC,CSARGGTGNEQFF,13,TRBV20-1,few,TRBJ2-1,NA
TGTGCCAGCAGTCCCAGGAGGACAGTTAGCACAGATACGCAGTATTTT,CASSPRRTVSTDTQYF,16,TRBV27,medium-sized,TRBJ2-3,NA
TGTGCCAGCAGCCTCCGGGACACGGATAATTCACCCCTCCACTTT,CASSLRDTDNSPLHF,15,TRBV7-8,many,TRBJ1-6,NA
TGTGCCAGCAGAAGGAGACTATCCAGCACCGACACTGAAGCTTTCTTT,CASRRRLSSTDTEAFF,16,TRBV6-6,many,TRBJ1-1,NA
TGTGCCAGCAGCTTAGAAATAGCGGCCCATGCCTACAATGAGCAGTTCTTC,CASSLEIAAHAYNEQFF,17,TRBV7-6,many,TRBJ2-1,NA
TGTGCCAGCAGTTCCCGGGACAGCAGCAATCAGCCCCAGCATTTT,CASSSRDSSNQPQHF,15,TRBV2,NA,TRBJ1-5,TRBD1
TGTGCCAGTAACACCGGGGCGGTTGAGGGGGAGCTGTTTTTT,CASNTGAVEGELFF,14,TRBV19,many,TRBJ2-2,NA
TGTGCCAGCAGTCAGGGACGGAACATTCAGTACTTC,CASSQGRNIQYF,12,TRBV6-5,NA,TRBJ2-4,NA
TGTGCCAGCAGCCAAGATCTTTCGGGCTCGTCAAATGAGCAGTTCTTC,CASSQDLSGSSNEQFF,16,TRBV14,NA,TRBJ2-1,NA
TGTGCCAGCAGCCCCAGTGCAAATGAGCAGTTCTTC,CASSPSANEQFF,12,TRBV7-2,many,TRBJ2-1,NA
TGTGCTAGTGGTCGTCCCGGGACAGTGCTGAACGAGCAGTTCTTC,CASGRPGTVLNEQFF,15,TRBV12-5,many,TRBJ2-1,TRBD1
TGTGCCAGCAGTGTAGGTGGGGGTATCAATGAGCAGTTCTTC,CASSVGGGINEQFF,14,TRBV6-1,NA,TRBJ2-1,NA
TGTGCCAGCAGCTTAGGGACGGTGAAGACTGAAGCTTTCTTT,CASSLGTVKTEAFF,14,TRBV7-2,many,TRBJ1-1,NA
TGCGCCAGCAGCCTCCAAGGATACGAGCAGTACTTC,CASSLQGYEQYF,12,TRBV5-1,many,TRBJ2-7,NA
TGTGCCAGCAGTACGAGGGGACAGACCTACGAGCAGTACTTC,CASSTRGQTYEQYF,14,TRBV6-6,many,TRBJ2-7,TRBD1
TGTGCCAGCAGCTCCGACAGGGGTATTGCTAATGAAAAACTGTTTTTT,CASSSDRGIANEKLFF,16,TRBV11-2,many,TRBJ1-4,TRBD1
TGTGCCAGCAGTTCCCCGGGGACTAGCGGGACCACAGATACGCAGTATTTT,CASSSPGTSGTTDTQYF,17,TRBV28,many,TRBJ2-3,TRBD2
TGTGCCAGCAGTAACCGACTAGCGGGTAACAATGAGCAGTTCTTC,CASSNRLAGNNEQFF,15,TRBV6-5,many,TRBJ2-1,TRBD2
TGTGCCAGCAGCCAAGTTCGGGCTAGCGGAAAGAACACCGGGGAGCTGTTTTTT,CASSQVRASGKNTGELFF,18,TRBV4-2,NA,TRBJ2-2,TRBD2
TGTGCCAGCAGCTCTGAAGAGACCCAGTACTTC,CASSSEETQYF,11,TRBV7-6,few,TRBJ2-5,NA
TGTGCCAGCTCACCAATCAGGGGGCGCGTAGATACGCAGTATTTT,CASSPIRGRVDTQYF,15,TRBV18,NA,TRBJ2-3,TRBD1
TGTGCCAGCAGCAAAGCGAAGCAGGACCCTATTGCCGTAAATTCACCCCTCCACTTT,CASSKAKQDPIAVNSPLHF,19,TRBV21-1,many,TRBJ1-6,NA
TGTGCTAGTGTTCCTGCTAGCGGGAGGTACAATGAGCAGTTCTTC,CASVPASGRYNEQFF,15,TRBV12-5,NA,TRBJ2-1,TRBD2
TGTGCCAGCAGCTCCGGATTAGCACCGGGCAAAAGAGGCTATGGCTACACCTTC,CASSSGLAPGKRGYGYTF,18,TRBV11-2,few,TRBJ1-2,NA
TGCGCCAGCAGCTTGGATCCGACACCATCCGATCAGCCCCAGCATTTT,CASSLDPTPSDQPQHF,16,TRBV5-1,few,TRBJ1-5,NA
TGTGCCAGCACCCCTGGACAGCCAAACTATGGCTACACCTTC,CASTPGQPNYGYTF,14,TRBV12-3/TRBV12-4,NA,TRBJ1-2,NA
TGTGCCAGCAGCCGGCAGGCTGGTGCAACTAATGAAAAACTGTTTTTT,CASSRQAGATNEKLFF,16,TRBV6-1,many,TRBJ1-4,NA
TGCGCCAGCAGTGCCCCATCGGGGGTCTGGAATGAGCAGTTCTTC,CASSAPSGVWNEQFF,15,TRBV10-1,many,TRBJ2-1,NA
TGCAGTGCTAGCAACCGGGACCCCACCTACAATGAGCAGTTCTTC,CSASNRDPTYNEQFF,15,TRBV20-1,many,TRBJ2-1,NA
TGTGCCAGCACCCTAGCGGGATCTTACAATGAGCAGTTCTTC,CASTLAGSYNEQFF,14,TRBV6-2/TRBV6-3,many,TRBJ2-1,TRBD2
TGTGCCAGCAGGGGAGACGGGAACACTGAAGCTTTCTTT,CASRGDGNTEAFF,13,TRBV6-1,NA,TRBJ1-1,NA